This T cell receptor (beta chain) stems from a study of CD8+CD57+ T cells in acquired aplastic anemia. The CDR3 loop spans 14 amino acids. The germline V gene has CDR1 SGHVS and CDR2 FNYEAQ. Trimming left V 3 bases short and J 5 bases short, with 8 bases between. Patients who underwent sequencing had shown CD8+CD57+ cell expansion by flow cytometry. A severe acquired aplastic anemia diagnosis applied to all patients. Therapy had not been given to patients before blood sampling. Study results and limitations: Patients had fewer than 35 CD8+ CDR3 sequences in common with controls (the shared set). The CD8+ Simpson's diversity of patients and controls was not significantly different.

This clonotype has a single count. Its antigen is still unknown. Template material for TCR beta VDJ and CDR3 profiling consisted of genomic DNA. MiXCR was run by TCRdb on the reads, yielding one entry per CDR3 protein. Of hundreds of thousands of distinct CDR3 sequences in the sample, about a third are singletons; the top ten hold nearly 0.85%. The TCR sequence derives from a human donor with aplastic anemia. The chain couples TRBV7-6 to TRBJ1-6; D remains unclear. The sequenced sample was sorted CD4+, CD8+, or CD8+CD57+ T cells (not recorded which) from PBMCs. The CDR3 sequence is CASSLSSHNSPLHF. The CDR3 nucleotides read TGTGCCAGCAGCTTGAGTTCCCATAATTCACCCCTCCACTTT.